The 15 T cell receptor beta chains reported below all come from one sample, sequenced in a study of blood T cell repertoires in COVID-19. The assay was immunoSEQ multiplex PCR, and TCRdb's table has in-frame clones only and misses some. The sample has 130,000 or so clones, 80% to 90% seen once; the top ten hold approximately 3%. Sequences were obtained from PBMCs or T cells enriched from blood (not recorded which). Every receptor here comes from a woman aged 50 to 60 with acute COVID-19.

The gene calls are TRBV9 and TRBJ1-2; TRBD1 might be the D (6 bases). V was trimmed by 1 base and J by 5 bases, leaving 9 bases between them. Germline loops: CDR1 SGDLS, CDR2 YYNGEE. The CDR3 sequence is 13 residues long. The DNA of the CDR3 is TGTGCCAGCAGCGTATCAGGGGAGTATGGCTACACCTTC. As protein: CASSVSGEYGYTF.

The V gene is TRBV2, the J gene TRBJ2-5; 8 bases line up with TRBD2. Germline assignment: CDR1 SNHLY and CDR2 FYNNEI. V trimming: 3 bases; J trimming: 1 base; junction bases outside the gene matches: 10. The CDR3 is made up of 17 amino acids. The CDR3 region is CASSDGVSGSFQETQYF. The CDR3 region has the DNA TGTGCCAGCAGTGACGGAGTAAGCGGGAGTTTCCAAGAGACCCAGTACTTC.

This chain uses TRBV7-9 with TRBJ2-3, with D unresolved. The germline CDR1 and CDR2 sequences are SEHNR and FQNEAQ (reference sequence). V was trimmed by 5 bases and J by 1 base, leaving 13 bases between them. The CDR3 spans 15 residues. CDR3 region: CASSPTPEGTDTQYF. The CDR3 coding sequence is TGTGCCAGCAGCCCCACCCCCGAGGGCACAGATACGCAGTATTTT.

The chain recombines TRBV7-5 with TRBJ2-1; TRBD1 is the table's D call and was not checked against the DNA. TRBV7-5 is a known pseudogene. The length of the CDR3 is 12 residues. The CDR3 sequence is CARSLEGNEQFF. CDR3 bases: TGTGCCAGAAGCTTAGAGGGGAATGAGCAGTTCTTC.

This chain uses TRBV6-2 or TRBV6-3 with TRBJ2-7; TRBD1 might be the D (6 bases). Germline-derived CDR1 and CDR2 are MNHEY and SVGEGT. Trimming shortened V by 3 bases and J by 3 bases, and 9 bases separated the two germline ends. CDR3 length: 13 amino acids. CDR3 nucleotide sequence: TGTGCCAGCAGTTATGGACAGCTCTACGAGCAGTACTTC. It encodes CASSYGQLYEQYF.

The genes are TRBV28 and TRBJ2-1; 7 nucleotides align to TRBD2. Losses at the gene ends were 1 base for V and 11 bases for J; bases not matched to a gene: 11. The CDR3 has 15 residues. Germline lookup yields CDR1 MDHEN and CDR2 SYDVKM. CDR3 loop: CASSLSGRALGKQFF. Written as DNA, the CDR3 is TGTGCCAGCAGTTTATCGGGGAGGGCCTTAGGGAAGCAGTTCTTC.

This chain links TRBV5-1 with TRBJ1-6, with 9 bases that match TRBD1. CDR3 length: 14 residues. With 4 bases clipped from V and 7 bases from J, the junction kept 3 bases outside the gene matches. CDR1 and CDR2 (germline): SGHRS, YFSETQ. The CDR3 reads CASSTGQGNSPLHF. The CDR3 nucleotides read TGCGCCAGCAGCACGGGACAGGGAAATTCACCCCTCCACTTT.

This clone has more than one count but fewer than ten. The chain employs TRBV7-9 and TRBJ2-3; 10 positions agree with TRBD1. Germline CDR1 SEHNR, CDR2 FQNEAQ (reference sequence). With 5 bases clipped from V and 3 bases from J, the junction kept 5 bases outside the gene matches. The CDR3 contains 15 residues. DNA for the CDR3: TGTGCCAGCAGCACGCGGGGACAGGGGACAGATACGCAGTATTTT. Protein: CASSTRGQGTDTQYF. The entire variable domain, with the rest obtained from reference TRBV7-9 and TRBJ2-3, is as follows: DTGVSQNPRHKITKRGQNVTFRCDPISEHNRLYWYRQTLGQGPEFLTYFQNEAQLEKSRLLSDRFSAERPKGSFSTLEIQRTEQGDSAMYLCASSTRGQGTDTQYFGPGTRLTVL.

A word on this clone: In the same sample, other DNA sequences code for this CDR3. The V and J genes are TRBV6-5 and TRBJ1-1, with TRBD1 matching over 8 bases. This CDR3 region has 14 residues. Germline V CDR1 and CDR2: MNHEY, SVGAGI. The V gene end was trimmed by 3 bases and the J gene end by 5 bases; junction bases not matched to a gene: 5. CDR3 nucleotide sequence: TGTGCCAGCAGTTATCAGGGGGCGAGTACTGAAGCTTTCTTT. It specifies CASSYQGASTEAFF.

The chain carries TRBV25-1 and TRBJ1-3; no firm D call. The CDR3 consists of 15 residues. Germline-derived CDR1 and CDR2 are MGHDK and SYGVNS. V lost 3 bases and J 0 bases, leaving 9 bases between the germline ends. CDR3 region: CASSDFRSSGNTIYF. DNA for the CDR3: TGTGCCAGCAGTGATTTCCGCAGCTCTGGAAACACCATATATTTT.

The CDR3 sequence is CASSSLAGVPEQYF. In nucleotides, the CDR3 is TGTGCCAGCAGCTCTTTAGCGGGGGTACCTGAGCAGTACTTC. The chain carries TRBV7-6 and TRBJ2-7, with 9 positions matching TRBD2. The length of the CDR3 is 14 residues. The V and J ends lost 4 bases and 7 bases, in that order; junction bases with no gene match: 8. CDR1 is SGHVS and CDR2 is FNYEAQ in the germline V gene.

The chain links TRBV11-2 to TRBJ2-7, with a possible D match to TRBD2 (6 bases). V lost 8 bases and J 1 base, leaving 9 bases between the germline ends. CDR3 length: 12 residues. Per the germline V gene, CDR1 is SGHAT and CDR2 is FQNNGV. This CDR3 reads CASGGISYEQYF. The CDR3 region has the DNA TGTGCCAGCGGAGGGATTTCCTACGAGCAGTACTTC.

The J gene is TRBJ1-6, the V gene TRBV4-1; the D is unclear. There are 16 residues in the CDR3. Germline CDR1 is MGHRA and CDR2 is YSYEKL. Trimming pared 1 base from V and 0 bases from J, leaving 7 bases between. The DNA for the CDR3 is TGCGCCAGCAGCCAAGCGGTGAGCTCCTATAATTCACCCCTCCACTTT. Its protein product is CASSQAVSSYNSPLHF.

The genes are TRBV5-6 and TRBJ1-1; the D is unclear. The V end was cut by 2 bases, the J end by 0 bases, with 8 bases between. The V gene's germline CDR1 is SGHDT and CDR2 YYEEEE. This CDR3 spans 14 amino acids. The CDR3 bases are TGTGCCAGCAGCTTCGGGGTAGTGAACACTGAAGCTTTCTTT. It is translated as CASSFGVVNTEAFF.

V is TRBV6-6 and J is TRBJ1-6, with D tentatively TRBD1 (6 bases). Germline V lookup: CDR1 MNHNY, CDR2 SVGAGI (reference sequence). The CDR3 is made up of 13 amino acids. V was pared by 8 bases and J by 4 bases, with 9 bases between. The CDR3 region has the DNA TGTGCCAGCGGGGGCCAGTATAATTCACCCCTCCACTTT. As protein: CASGGQYNSPLHF.